Listed here are 8 T cell receptor beta chains from one sample, sequenced in a study of shared clonotypes between healthy human individuals. Here immunoSEQ multiplex PCR was the method, and the copy in TCRdb shows in-frame clones only, minus some. The sample lists approximately 2.3 million clones, just over 90% occurring once. The specimen sequenced was naive CD4+ T cells from PBMCs. Subset specified: CD45RA+ positively selected. The receptors were sampled from a man aged 18-30 years in good health. Some clones in this sample may be carry-over from other donors' samples.

This chain connects TRBV7-2 to TRBJ2-1; the D gene is possibly TRBD1 (5 bases). The V end lost 2 bases, the J end lost 7 bases, and 21 bases lay between the germline ends. The CDR3 loop spans 17 amino acids. CDR1 is SGHTA, CDR2 FQGNSA, per germline. CDR3 bases: TGTGCCAGCAGCTTAAGAACAGGCCAACCCATAAGGAATGAGCAGTTCTTC. Translation: CASSLRTGQPIRNEQFF.

The chain employs TRBV5-4 and TRBJ2-7, with 9 bases identical to TRBD2. The germline gives CDR1 SGHNT, CDR2 YYREEE (reference sequence). The CDR3 totals 15 residues. Losses at the gene ends were 4 bases for V and 7 bases for J; bases not matched to a gene: 12. The CDR3 sequence: CASSQTSSGVGEQYF. In DNA form, the CDR3 reads TGTGCCAGCAGCCAAACCTCTAGCGGGGTAGGGGAGCAGTACTTC.

CDR3 nucleotide sequence: TGTGCCAGCATGGGGGAACTAACACAGGGGACCCAGTACTTC. Its protein is CASMGELTQGTQYF. The V call is TRBV6-6, the J call TRBJ2-5; tentative D call: TRBD1 (6 bases). V was clipped by 7 bases and J by 7 bases, with 19 bases between them. Germline CDR1 is MNHNY and CDR2 is SVGAGI (reference sequence). This CDR3 is 14 amino acids long.

The chain links TRBV6-5 to TRBJ2-3; D is unclear. The CDR3 runs to 13 residues. Germline-derived CDR1 and CDR2 are MNHEY and SVGAGI. V lost 6 bases to trimming and J lost 6 bases, with 13 bases between them. The DNA of the CDR3 is TGTGCCAGCAGAAACCGAGTGGCGGATACGCAGTATTTT. Translating it yields CASRNRVADTQYF.

This clone was observed a single time. The chain employs TRBV7-5 and TRBJ2-1; TRBD2, as called in the table, went unchecked against the DNA. TRBV7-5 is given as a pseudogene. The CDR3 runs to 15 residues. CDR3 nucleotides: TGTGCCAGAAACCCAGTGACTAGCGGGAAGGGTGAGCAGTTCTTC. It specifies CARNPVTSGKGEQFF.

The chain couples TRBV18 to TRBJ2-4, with 7 bases identical to TRBD1. Germline CDR1 KGHSH, CDR2 LQKENI. V lost 0 bases and J lost 7; bases outside the gene matches: 6. The CDR3 is made up of 15 amino acids. The CDR3 nucleotides are TGTGCCAGCTCACCACCCTCCCTACAGGGGAACATTCAGTACTTC. Translating gives CASSPPSLQGNIQYF.

This chain links TRBV28 with TRBJ2-3; 10 bases are a match to TRBD2. V lost 5 bases, J lost 1 base, and 15 bases stayed unmatched. Per germline, CDR1 MDHEN and CDR2 SYDVKM. The CDR3 has 19 amino acids. The CDR3 region has the DNA TGTGCCAGCAGTCTCCGAGGTCAGCGGGAGGGCCTCGGCACAGATACGCAGTATTTT. It specifies CASSLRGQREGLGTDTQYF.

This chain joins TRBV6-5 and TRBJ1-2, with no clear D. CDR3 length: 13 amino acids. The germline CDR1 and CDR2 sequences are MNHEY and SVGAGI. Trimming took off 6 bases at V and 0 bases at J, with 8 bases between the two ends. CDR3 bases: TGTGCCAGCAGAAGTGACCCTAACTATGGCTACACCTTC. This encodes CASRSDPNYGYTF.